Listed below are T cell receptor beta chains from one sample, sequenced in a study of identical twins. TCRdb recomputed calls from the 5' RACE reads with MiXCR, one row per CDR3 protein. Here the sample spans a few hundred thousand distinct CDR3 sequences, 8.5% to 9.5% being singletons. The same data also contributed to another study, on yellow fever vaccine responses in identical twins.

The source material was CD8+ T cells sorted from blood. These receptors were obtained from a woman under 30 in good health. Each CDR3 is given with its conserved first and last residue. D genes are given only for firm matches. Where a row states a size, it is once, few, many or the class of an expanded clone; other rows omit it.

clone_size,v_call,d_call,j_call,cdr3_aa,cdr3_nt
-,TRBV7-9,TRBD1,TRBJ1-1,CASSFTGAALTEAFF,TGTGCCAGCAGCTTTACAGGGGCCGCCCTCACTGAAGCTTTCTTT
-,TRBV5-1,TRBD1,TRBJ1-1,CASSEEGAGRTEAFF,TGCGCCAGCAGCGAGGAGGGGGCAGGTCGCACTGAAGCTTTCTTT
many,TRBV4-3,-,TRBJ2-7,CASSQGTEQYF,TGCGCCAGCAGCCAAGGGACTGAGCAGTACTTC
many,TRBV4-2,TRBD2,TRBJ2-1,CASSQDLASGGSEQFF,TGTGCCAGCAGCCAAGACCTGGCTAGCGGGGGGTCTGAGCAGTTCTTC
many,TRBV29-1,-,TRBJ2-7,CSADAQGEDSYEQYF,TGCAGCGCCGATGCTCAGGGGGAGGACTCTTACGAGCAGTACTTC
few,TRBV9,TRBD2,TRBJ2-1,CASSAGLAASNEQFF,TGTGCCAGCAGCGCGGGACTAGCGGCCTCTAATGAGCAGTTCTTC
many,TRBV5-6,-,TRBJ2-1,CASSKGHSLSYNEQFF,TGTGCCAGCAGCAAAGGACATTCCCTCTCCTACAATGAGCAGTTCTTC
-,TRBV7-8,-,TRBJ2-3,CASSITTASTDTQYF,TGTGCCAGCAGCATAACGACAGCTAGCACAGATACGCAGTATTTT
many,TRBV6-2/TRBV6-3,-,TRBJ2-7,CASSPSYEQYF,TGTGCCAGCAGCCCTTCCTACGAGCAGTACTTC
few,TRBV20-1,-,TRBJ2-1,CSARGGRSSYNEQFF,TGCAGTGCTAGGGGAGGACGGAGCTCCTACAATGAGCAGTTCTTC
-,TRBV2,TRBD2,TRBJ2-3,CASSERIAGGPSTDTQYF,TGTGCCAGCAGCGAACGTATAGCGGGAGGGCCATCCACAGATACGCAGTATTTT
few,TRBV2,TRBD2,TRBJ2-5,CASSESSGSLETQYF,TGTGCCAGCAGTGAGTCTAGCGGGAGCCTAGAGACCCAGTACTTC
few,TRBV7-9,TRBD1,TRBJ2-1,CASSQAQGVTNEQFF,TGTGCCAGCAGTCAAGCACAGGGGGTAACGAATGAGCAGTTCTTC
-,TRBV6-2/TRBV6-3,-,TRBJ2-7,CATTGSEKRYEQYF,TGTGCCACCACAGGATCCGAAAAACGCTACGAGCAGTACTTC
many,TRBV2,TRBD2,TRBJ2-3,CASSYTSATSTDTQYF,TGTGCCAGCAGTTACACTAGCGCCACTAGCACAGATACGCAGTATTTT
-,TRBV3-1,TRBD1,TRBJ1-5,CASSPGTGVGQPQHF,TGTGCCAGCAGCCCCGGGACAGGGGTGGGTCAGCCCCAGCATTTT
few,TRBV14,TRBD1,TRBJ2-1,CASSQTPGTGGWEQFF,TGTGCCAGCAGCCAAACCCCCGGGACAGGGGGGTGGGAGCAGTTCTTC
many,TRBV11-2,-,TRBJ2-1,CASSLGVDIIYNEQFF,TGTGCCAGCAGCTTAGGGGTGGATATAATCTACAATGAGCAGTTCTTC
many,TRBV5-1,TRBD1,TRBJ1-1,CASSLAGEGANTEAFF,TGCGCCAGCAGCTTGGCTGGGGAGGGGGCAAACACTGAAGCTTTCTTT
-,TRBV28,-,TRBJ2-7,CASSFPPPSGPPYEQYF,TGTGCCAGCAGTTTTCCGCCCCCGAGCGGTCCTCCCTACGAGCAGTACTTC
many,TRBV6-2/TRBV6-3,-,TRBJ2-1,CASSYSWPEQFF,TGTGCCAGCAGTTACTCGTGGCCGGAGCAGTTCTTC
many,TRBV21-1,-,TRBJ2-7,CASSRKGQGEYEQYF,TGTGCCAGCAGCCGCAAGGGACAGGGTGAATACGAGCAGTACTTC
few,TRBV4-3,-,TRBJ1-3,CASSQDRQGFGNTIYF,TGCGCCAGCAGCCAAGATCGGCAGGGATTCGGAAACACCATATATTTT
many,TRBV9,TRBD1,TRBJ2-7,CASSPSGTVNSYEQYF,TGTGCCAGCTCCCCGAGTGGGACAGTGAACTCCTACGAGCAGTACTTC
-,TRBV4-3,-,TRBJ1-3,CASSQDGSSGNTIYF,TGCGCCAGCAGCCAAGATGGCAGCTCTGGAAACACCATATATTTT
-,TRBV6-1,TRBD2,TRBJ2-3,CASTQLAGVADTQYF,TGTGCCAGCACCCAGCTAGCGGGAGTGGCAGATACGCAGTATTTT
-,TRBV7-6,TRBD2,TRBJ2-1,CASSLSRGDPYNEQFF,TGTGCCAGCAGCTTATCGCGGGGGGACCCCTACAATGAGCAGTTCTTC
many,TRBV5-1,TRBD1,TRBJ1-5,CASPRGLPDPGGNQPQHF,TGCGCCAGCCCCAGGGGGCTACCTGACCCTGGAGGCAATCAGCCCCAGCATTTT
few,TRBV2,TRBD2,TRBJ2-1,CASRPGGGGYNEQFF,TGTGCCAGCAGACCCGGTGGGGGGGGCTACAATGAGCAGTTCTTC